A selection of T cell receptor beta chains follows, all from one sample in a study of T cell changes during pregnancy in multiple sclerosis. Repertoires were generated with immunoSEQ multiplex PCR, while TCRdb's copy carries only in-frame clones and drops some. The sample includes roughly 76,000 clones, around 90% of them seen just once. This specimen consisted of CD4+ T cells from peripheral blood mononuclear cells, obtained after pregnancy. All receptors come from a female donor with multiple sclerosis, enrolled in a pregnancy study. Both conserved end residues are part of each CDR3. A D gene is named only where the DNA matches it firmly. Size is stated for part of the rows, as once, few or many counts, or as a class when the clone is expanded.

cdr3_nt: TGTGCCAGTAGTACTCGGGAGGGGAGCACAGATACGCAGTATTTT
cdr3_aa: CASSTREGSTDTQYF
j_call: TRBJ2-3
v_call: TRBV19
d_call: TRBD2
clone_size: NA

cdr3_nt: TGTGCCAGCAGCCTGGAAGGGAGCGCTTCACCCCTCCACTTT
cdr3_aa: CASSLEGSASPLHF
j_call: TRBJ1-6
v_call: TRBV7-9
d_call: NA
clone_size: NA

cdr3_nt: TGTGCCAGCAGACCCAACCGGGACAGGAACTATGGCTACACCTTC
cdr3_aa: CASRPNRDRNYGYTF
j_call: TRBJ1-2
v_call: TRBV6-6
d_call: TRBD1
clone_size: NA

cdr3_nt: TGTGCCAGCAGTTCCTACCTCGCCCCTAACTATGGCTACACCTTC
cdr3_aa: CASSSYLAPNYGYTF
j_call: TRBJ1-2
v_call: TRBV28
d_call: NA
clone_size: NA

cdr3_nt: TGTGCCAGCAGCTTAGATCCTTCGGACAGGGGGATTCATGGCTACACCTTC
cdr3_aa: CASSLDPSDRGIHGYTF
j_call: TRBJ1-2
v_call: TRBV7-2
d_call: TRBD1
clone_size: once

cdr3_nt: TGTGCCAGCAGCCCCGACAGGGTACGGCGGGAGACCCAGTACTTC
cdr3_aa: CASSPDRVRRETQYF
j_call: TRBJ2-5
v_call: TRBV14
d_call: TRBD1
clone_size: once

cdr3_nt: TGTGCCAGCAGCCGATGGGCCATGAACACTGAAGCTTTCTTT
cdr3_aa: CASSRWAMNTEAFF
j_call: TRBJ1-1
v_call: TRBV5-8
d_call: NA
clone_size: NA

cdr3_nt: TGCGCCAGCAGCCAAGCGCAGAAAGAAAAACTGTTTTTT
cdr3_aa: CASSQAQKEKLFF
j_call: TRBJ1-4
v_call: TRBV4-1
d_call: NA
clone_size: NA

cdr3_nt: TGTGCCAGCAGTGCAGGAATGAATCAGCCCCAGCATTTT
cdr3_aa: CASSAGMNQPQHF
j_call: TRBJ1-5
v_call: TRBV6-1
d_call: NA
clone_size: NA

cdr3_nt: TGTGCCAGCAGAGGTGAGACAGGGGCGTCCAATGAGCAGTTCTTC
cdr3_aa: CASRGETGASNEQFF
j_call: TRBJ2-1
v_call: TRBV6-1
d_call: TRBD1
clone_size: NA

cdr3_nt: TGTGCCTGTACAAACCTAGATACGCAGTATTTT
cdr3_aa: CACTNLDTQYF
j_call: TRBJ2-3
v_call: TRBV30
d_call: NA
clone_size: NA

cdr3_nt: TGTGCCAGCAGCCCCCGGGGAGGGGAAAAACTGTTTTTT
cdr3_aa: CASSPRGGEKLFF
j_call: TRBJ1-4
v_call: TRBV7-2
d_call: NA
clone_size: NA

cdr3_nt: TGTGCCAGCAGCTTGGGCACAGGGGGCTCGGGAGAAGAGACCCAGTACTTC
cdr3_aa: CASSLGTGGSGEETQYF
j_call: TRBJ2-5
v_call: TRBV5-4
d_call: TRBD1
clone_size: NA

cdr3_nt: TGTGCCAGCAGCTTGACGGGCAATCAGCCCCAGCATTTT
cdr3_aa: CASSLTGNQPQHF
j_call: TRBJ1-5
v_call: TRBV5-6
d_call: NA
clone_size: NA

cdr3_nt: TGTGCCAGCAGTCGCAACAGGGGATCTGGGGCCAACGTCCTGACTTTC
cdr3_aa: CASSRNRGSGANVLTF
j_call: TRBJ2-6
v_call: TRBV7-2
d_call: TRBD1
clone_size: NA